This paragraph covers one T cell receptor (beta chain) sequence. Its matching antigen is unknown. The V gene's germline CDR1 is SGDLS and CDR2 YYNGEE. This CDR3 spans 14 amino acids. Trimming at V came to 3 bases and at J to 5 bases, leaving 3 bases not matched to a gene. In the naive CD8 group, cells lacked CD45RO and were positively selected for CCR7, so terminally differentiated effector memory CD45RA+ cells were left out. This sample was taken from a study of shared clonotypes between healthy human individuals. Study details: Each donor contributed plates that comprised three CD4 naive, three CD4 memory, two CD8 naive and one CD8 memory.

General observations from the study: The naive CD4 repertoires of several donors were compared, and roughly 5.1% of clonotypes were shared. Memory subsets had estimated richness that was generally smaller than that of naive subsets. In having few donors, the study represented limited genetic and exposure-history diversity.

Profiling relied on immunoSEQ multiplex PCR, and the TCRdb table lists in-frame clones only, not all of them. The table records about 600,000 clones, 95% to 98% of them present only once. The TCR comes from a man aged 30 to 45 in good health. This sequence joins TRBV9 and TRBJ2-7; TRBD1 aligns across 12 bases. The specimen sequenced was naive CD8+ T cells sorted from blood. CDR3 nucleotide sequence: TGTGCCAGCAGCGAGGGACAGGGGGCGAACGAGCAGTACTTC. Protein: CASSEGQGANEQYF.